The rows below give T cell receptor beta chains drawn from one sample of a study of cytomegalovirus exposure and HLA in healthy donors. Some clones are missing from TCRdb's copy, which holds only in-frame ones; the method was immunoSEQ multiplex PCR. This sample carries about 180,000 clones, around three quarters of them seen once, and the ten largest clones take more than 5%. Sequencing was done on a sample of PBMCs. Receptors were obtained from a man between 35 and 55 years old in good health and CMV-seronegative. The CDR3 runs from the conserved cysteine through the conserved F or W. A D gene is named only where the DNA matches it firmly.

d_call j_call v_call cdr3_aa
NA TRBJ2-2 TRBV5-4 CASRPANTGELFF
TRBD1 TRBJ1-4 TRBV5-1 CASSGDSSTNEKLFF
TRBD2 TRBJ2-5 TRBV4-1 CASSQGLAGWGTQYF
NA TRBJ2-1 TRBV30 CAWSAGSAPNEQFF
NA NA TRBV19 CASTSSDLYEQYF
NA TRBJ1-1 TRBV19 CASSTRYRGRALEGTEAFF
NA TRBJ1-1 TRBV4-1 CASSPGAPTGAEAFF
TRBD1 TRBJ1-5 TRBV4-3 CASSQGFRRGTYSNQPQHF
NA TRBJ1-3 TRBV6-5 CASSYENRAGNTIYF
TRBD1 TRBJ2-7 TRBV7-2 CASSPYGTGVYEQYF
NA TRBJ2-3 TRBV6-5 CASRLLSGYTDTQYF